This T cell receptor (beta chain) comes out of a study of T-cell memory formation after mild COVID-19. In the study overall: TCR clusters mostly belonged to single donors.

TCRdb fed the 5' RACE reads into MiXCR, producing one record per CDR3 protein. The data contain a few hundred thousand distinct CDR3 sequences, 20% to 25% of them singletons. This clonotype has just a few counts. J gave up 0 bases and V 1 base, and 7 bases lay outside the gene matches. This CDR3 region has 16 residues. The germline CDR1 and CDR2 sequences are GTSNPN and SVGIG (reference sequence). Sample: PBMCs or a T cell subset sorted from them (not recorded which). The receptor comes from an adult woman who had mild COVID-19 (a few samples of this study predate the infection). Cell type and time point are not known. This chain links TRBV30 with TRBJ2-3, with 7 positions matching TRBD2. The CDR3 region is CAWSEWGGTSTDTQYF. CDR3 nucleotide sequence: TGTGCCTGGAGTGAGTGGGGGGGAACTAGCACAGATACGCAGTATTTT.